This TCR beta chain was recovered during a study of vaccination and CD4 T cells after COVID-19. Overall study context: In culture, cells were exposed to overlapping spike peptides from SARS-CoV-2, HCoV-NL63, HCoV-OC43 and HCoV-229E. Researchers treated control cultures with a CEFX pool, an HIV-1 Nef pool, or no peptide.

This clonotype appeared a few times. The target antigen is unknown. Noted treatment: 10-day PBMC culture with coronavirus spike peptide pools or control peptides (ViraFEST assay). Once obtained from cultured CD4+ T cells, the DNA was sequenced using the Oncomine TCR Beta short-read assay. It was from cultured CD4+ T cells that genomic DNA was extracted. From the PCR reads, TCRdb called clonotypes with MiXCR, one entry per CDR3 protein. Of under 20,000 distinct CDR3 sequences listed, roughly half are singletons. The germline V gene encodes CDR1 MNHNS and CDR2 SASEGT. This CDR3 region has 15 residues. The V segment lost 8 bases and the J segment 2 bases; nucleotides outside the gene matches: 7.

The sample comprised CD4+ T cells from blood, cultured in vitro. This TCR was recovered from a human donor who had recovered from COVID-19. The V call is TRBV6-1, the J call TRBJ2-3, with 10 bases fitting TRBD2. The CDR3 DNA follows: TGTGCCAGCGATCGACTAGCGGGTGACACAGATACGCAGTATTTT. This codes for CASDRLAGDTDTQYF.